This T cell receptor (beta chain) is from a study of molecular identifiers for immune sequencing clone quantification. General study results and limits: Spiked Jurkat TCR RNA equal to one cell could reportedly be picked out among one million naive cells.

This clonotype was seen many times. The antigen remains unidentified. TCRdb re-analysed the PCR reads in MiXCR, keeping a single row per CDR3 protein. The table has approximately 54,000 distinct CDR3 sequences, approximately 26% seen once. CDR3 length equals 14 residues. Trimming cost V 2 bases and J 2 bases, with 8 bases left between them. Germline V gene lookup returns CDR1 SEHNR and CDR2 FQNEAQ (reference sequence). When naive CD8 T cells were sorted, they were gated as CD8+CD4-CCR7+CD45RA+. The sample consisted of naive CD8+ T cells from blood, with Jurkat cell RNA spiked in. The subset: FACS-sorted CD8+CD4-CCR7+CD45RA+ naive T cells. J is TRBJ2-3 and V is TRBV7-9, with D uncertain. The source is a human donor in good health. Some libraries in this study had Jurkat cell RNA spiked in. The CDR3 spells CASSLLGITDTQYF. Written as DNA, the CDR3 is TGTGCCAGCAGCTTACTCGGAATCACAGATACGCAGTATTTT.